A selection of T cell receptor beta chains follows, all from one sample in a study of siplizumab effects on memory and regulatory T cells. Measured with immunoSEQ multiplex PCR; TCRdb has only the in-frame clones, and not every one. Of about 120,000 clones in the sample, about 94% are singletons; the top ten hold roughly 1.7%. Sequenced material: non-Treg CD4+ T cells sorted from blood. Source of these receptors: a human donor in good health. CDR3s include the opening cysteine and the closing phenylalanine or tryptophan. Each record gives: J gene, D gene, V gene, clone size, CDR3 DNA, CDR3 protein. D genes are given only for firm matches. Expanded clones get a size class; other rows say once, few or many, or leave the size out.

TRBJ2-7	NA	TRBV7-3	NA	TGTGCCAGCAGCCCAGGTGGGAGTGGTAGAGACGAGCAGTACTTC	CASSPGGSGRDEQYF
TRBJ1-4	NA	TRBV27	NA	TGTGCCAGCAGTTATCGGGGGTCAGGGATTGAAAAACTGTTTTTT	CASSYRGSGIEKLFF
TRBJ2-5	NA	TRBV11-3	NA	TGTGCCAGCAGTCCAGGGTTTTGGAGAGCGGAGACCCAGTACTTC	CASSPGFWRAETQYF
TRBJ2-5	TRBD2	TRBV30	NA	TGTGCCTGGACCAGAGGGAGCGGGAAAGAGACCCAGTACTTC	CAWTRGSGKETQYF
TRBJ2-7	NA	TRBV7-2	NA	TGTGCCAGCAGCCAGGCGGGTGGACTATGGAACGAGCAGTACTTC	CASSQAGGLWNEQYF
TRBJ2-5	NA	TRBV21-1	NA	TGTGCCAGCAGCGGCATAGGGACTAGCGGGAGGGAAGAGACCCAGTACTTC	CASSGIGTSGREETQYF
TRBJ2-1	NA	TRBV7-3	NA	TGTGCCAGCAGCTCGGGACTGTGGGGTGAGCAGTTCTTC	CASSSGLWGEQFF
TRBJ2-7	TRBD1	TRBV5-1	NA	TGCGCCAGCAGCCGAGAAGGGACAGGGTCCTACGAGCAGTACTTC	CASSREGTGSYEQYF
TRBJ1-1	NA	TRBV5-1	NA	TGCGCCAGCAGAGAGCTAAACACTGAAGCTTTCTTT	CASRELNTEAFF
TRBJ1-2	NA	TRBV7-8	NA	TGTGCCAGCAGCTTAAGGGAGGGGGGAGGCTACACCTTC	CASSLREGGGYTF
TRBJ1-1	NA	TRBV7-8	NA	TGTGCCAGCAGCTTTGCGCGGGGCGGGGGGCGAACTGAAGCTTTCTTT	CASSFARGGGRTEAFF
TRBJ1-1	NA	TRBV29-1	NA	TGCAGCGCCCAACTACGACTGGTGAACACTGAAACTTTCTTT	CSAQLRLVNTETFF
TRBJ2-2	NA	TRBV21-1	once	TGTGCCAGCAGCAAAGGTGACAGGGACACCGGGGAGCTGTTTTTT	CASSKGDRDTGELFF
TRBJ2-5	NA	TRBV9	NA	TGTGCCAGCAGCGTAGTAGATATGGGGGGGACAGCCCAAGAGACCCAGTACTTC	CASSVVDMGGTAQETQYF
TRBJ2-7	TRBD2	TRBV4-1	NA	TGCGCCAGCAGCCAACTGGGAGCGGGGCGGGACGAGCAGTACTTC	CASSQLGAGRDEQYF
TRBJ1-2	NA	TRBV19	NA	TGTGCCAGTACCTGGACAGATAACTATGGCTACACCTTC	CASTWTDNYGYTF
TRBJ2-7	NA	TRBV6-5	NA	TGTGCCAGCAGGAAATCCTACGAGCAGTACTTC	CASRKSYEQYF
TRBJ2-5	TRBD1	TRBV27	NA	TGTGCCAGCAGTTTAACGGCAGGACAGGGTTACGAGACCCAGTACTTC	CASSLTAGQGYETQYF
TRBJ2-7	TRBD2	TRBV6-6	NA	TGTGCCAGCAAGTTTTCGCGGGAGATCAACGAGCAGTACTTC	CASKFSREINEQYF
TRBJ2-3	NA	TRBV18	NA	TGTGCCAGCTCAACTGGGCCCGGCACAGATACGCAGTATTTT	CASSTGPGTDTQYF
TRBJ2-2	TRBD1	TRBV4-1	NA	TGCGCCAGCAGCCGGGGACAGGGGGTTACCGGGGAGCTGTTTTTT	CASSRGQGVTGELFF
TRBJ2-1	TRBD2	TRBV5-1	NA	TGCGCCAGCAGCCCGGGGACGGGAGGGCCATACAATGAGCAGTTCTTC	CASSPGTGGPYNEQFF
TRBJ1-2	TRBD1	TRBV10-3	NA	TGTGCCATCAGCCAAACAGTGAGGGGGCTAAACTATGGCTACACCTTC	CAISQTVRGLNYGYTF
TRBJ2-7	NA	TRBV15	NA	TGTGCCACCAGCAGAGATTGGGGTGCAGGCTCCTACGAGCAGTACTTC	CATSRDWGAGSYEQYF
TRBJ1-5	NA	TRBV5-1	NA	TGCGCCAGCAGCTTGGGTACAGGGTCGAGCAATCAGCCCCAGCATTTT	CASSLGTGSSNQPQHF
TRBJ2-1	TRBD2	TRBV7-9	NA	TGTGCCAGCAGCTTACTAGCGGGCCCTGGGAATGAGCAGTTCTTC	CASSLLAGPGNEQFF
TRBJ1-2	NA	TRBV6-5	NA	TGTGCCAGCAAGACTTCTTACGGGACGACGGATGGCTACACCTTC	CASKTSYGTTDGYTF